This is a list of T cell receptor beta chains from one sample in a study of T cell repertoires in cytomegalovirus infection. Via MiXCR, TCRdb re-called the reads, giving one row per CDR3 protein. The table includes around 530,000 distinct CDR3 sequences, more than 20% detected once. The sample comprised PBMCs. The receptors here all came from a human donor in good health (CMV status not recorded). Some clones in this sample may be carry-over from other donors' samples. Both conserved end residues are trimmed from each CDR3. Size values are once, few and many counts, or a class for expanded clones, and some rows have none.

NA	TRBV6-1	TRBJ2-7	ASSGQGWYEQY
NA	TRBV6-5	TRBJ2-1	ASSYSGGLLGGNEQF
NA	TRBV3-1	TRBJ1-3	ASSQGQGDWPGNTIY
NA	TRBV7-6	TRBJ2-4	ASSFGQGQVRNIQY
many	TRBV7-6	TRBJ2-3	ASSLVASGTDTQY
NA	TRBV7-6	TRBJ2-2	ATGPLNTGELF
many	TRBV7-2	TRBJ2-1	ASSLISNEQF
NA	TRBV7-2	TRBJ2-3	ASSLVGGGVDTQY
many	TRBV7-2	TRBJ2-7	ASSRAGGFSYEQY
many	TRBV7-9	TRBJ2-5	ASSSRDTETQY
NA	TRBV19	TRBJ1-5	ASSTALILMSNQPQH
NA	TRBV5-4	TRBJ2-6	ASSLANRAGANVLT
NA	TRBV20-1	TRBJ2-5	SATLFLTAETQY
NA	TRBV7-2	TRBJ2-3	ASSTGLAGVQYTQY
NA	TRBV7-6	TRBJ1-4	ASSPARSLNEKLF
many	TRBV7-2	TRBJ1-5	ASSLQGAANQPQH
NA	TRBV20-1	TRBJ2-1	SASSSGSSHNEQF
few	TRBV5-8	TRBJ2-3	ASSLSLGLGGQLD
many	TRBV7-6	TRBJ2-1	ASSKSARNLYNEQF
few	TRBV4-1	TRBJ1-2	ASSQENYGYT
few	TRBV19	TRBJ2-1	ASSILAGLYNEQF
NA	TRBV20-1	TRBJ1-1	SATGSLNTEAF
many	TRBV7-2	TRBJ2-2	ASSLRTQGYANTGELF
NA	TRBV12-5	TRBJ1-2	ASGPHYTYGYT
many	TRBV28	TRBJ1-5	ASSLPRQVGQPQH
many	TRBV7-2	TRBJ1-1	ASSLDRMNTEAF
few	TRBV7-3	TRBJ2-6	ASSSPQGGRSGANVLT
NA	TRBV24-1	TRBJ2-3	ATSDIAADTQY
NA	TRBV11-1	TRBJ2-3	ASSFRTSFSDTQY
many	TRBV7-2	TRBJ2-3	ASSLGRSPGLDTQY
NA	TRBV12-3/TRBV12-4	TRBJ1-2	ASSLRGAQVYGYT
NA	TRBV7-2	TRBJ2-5	ASSLIAVLETQY
NA	TRBV14	TRBJ1-2	ASSQEKTGRDGYT
many	TRBV7-9	TRBJ2-1	ASSYTAAIGEQF
few	TRBV7-9	TRBJ2-1	ASSPQQGEFYNEQF
many	TRBV7-2	TRBJ2-1	ASSLERAAGGNEQF
NA	TRBV20-1	TRBJ2-3	SARDPGRATDTQY
few	TRBV5-4	TRBJ1-5	ASAQGPDQPQH
NA	TRBV19	TRBJ2-2	ASIPGRVPNTGELF
NA	TRBV19	TRBJ1-5	ASQGQGTGRNQPQH
NA	TRBV29-1	TRBJ2-3	SVEGESTDTQY
many	TRBV7-2	TRBJ2-7	ASSLLAITRDYEQY
few	TRBV19	TRBJ1-5	ASSISGAENQPQH
NA	TRBV19	TRBJ2-6	ASATGASGANVLT